A single sample gave rise to the 30 T cell receptor beta chains below, sequenced in a study of patients and donors after allogeneic stem cell transplantation. TCRdb recomputed calls from the RT-PCR reads with MiXCR, one row per CDR3 protein. The repertoire holds about a million distinct CDR3 sequences, with more than 15% as singletons. Sequencing was done on a sample of blood, either unsorted or a sorted T cell fraction (not recorded which). Every receptor here comes from a human donor who was either an allogeneic HSCT recipient or a stem cell or donor lymphocyte infusion donor (not recorded which). It is not recorded whose cells these are; they may come from a transplant donor.

This rearrangement joins TRBV7-2 to TRBJ1-2, with D perhaps matching TRBD1 (5 bases). CDR3 length: 13 residues. CDR1 and CDR2 (germline): SGHTA, FQGNSA. The V and J ends lost 1 base and 9 bases respectively, with 12 bases between them. CDR3 sequence reads: CASSLDLLGRYTF. CDR3 coding DNA: TGTGCCAGCAGCTTAGACCTCCTGGGGCGCTACACCTTC.

The J gene is TRBJ2-3, the V gene TRBV30; the match to TRBD2 covers 9 bases. This CDR3 contains 14 residues. Trimming took 2 bases from V and 1 from J; bases not matched to a gene: 1. Germline CDR1 is GTSNPN and CDR2 is SVGIG (reference sequence). CDR3 nucleotide sequence: TGTGCCTGGAGTTTAGCGGGGGGCACAGATACGCAGTATTTT. It codes for CAWSLAGGTDTQYF.

This clonotype showed up just once. The genes are TRBV6-5 and TRBJ2-2; 11 nucleotides match TRBD1. This CDR3 region has 16 residues. Germline CDR1 and CDR2: MNHEY and SVGAGI. The V segment lost 2 bases and the J segment 3 bases; nucleotides outside the gene matches: 2. This chain's CDR3 is CASSYGTGGYTGELFF. DNA for the CDR3: TGTGCCAGCAGTTACGGGACAGGGGGATACACCGGGGAGCTGTTTTTT.

This clonotype was recorded a few times. The gene calls are TRBV5-1 and TRBJ2-3; 8 bases map to TRBD2. The germline gives CDR1 SGHRS, CDR2 YFSETQ. V shed 0 bases, J shed 5 bases, and the junction held 8 bases outside the gene matches. The CDR3 runs 16 residues. The CDR3 sequence is CASSLAGGRSIDTQYF. CDR3 nucleotides: TGCGCCAGCAGCTTGGCCGGCGGGAGGAGTATAGATACGCAGTATTTT.

There are a few counts of this clonotype. This chain joins TRBV9 and TRBJ2-2, with D tentatively TRBD1 (5 bases). Trimming cost V 3 bases and J 7 bases, with 16 bases left between them. The CDR3 has 15 residues. Germline assignment: CDR1 SGDLS and CDR2 YYNGEE. The CDR3 DNA reads as TGTGCCAGCAGCGGGGTGACAGAAGCATTCGGGGAGCTGTTTTTT. It codes for CASSGVTEAFGELFF.

The chain combines TRBV5-5 with TRBJ2-7, with 7 bases aligning to TRBD2. V lost 6 bases, J lost 3 bases, and 6 bases stayed unmatched. CDR1 and CDR2 from the germline V gene are SGHKS and YYEKEE (reference sequence). CDR3 length equals 13 residues. The CDR3 sequence is CASTTGGNYEQYF. CDR3 in DNA: TGTGCCAGCACCACGGGGGGAAACTACGAGCAGTACTTC.

This clonotype was seen ten or more times. The genes are TRBV12-3 or TRBV12-4 and TRBJ1-5, with TRBD1 matching over 7 bases. Losses at the gene ends were 5 bases for V and 4 bases for J; bases not matched to a gene: 2. CDR3 length: 13 amino acids. In nucleotides, the CDR3 is TGTGCCAGCAGTCTACAGGGGAATCAGCCCCAGCATTTT. This encodes CASSLQGNQPQHF.

This clonotype was recorded a few times. This rearrangement joins TRBV6-2 or TRBV6-3 to TRBJ2-7; 9 positions match TRBD1. V was pared by 5 bases and J by 3 bases, with 11 bases of the junction left unmatched. Per the germline V gene, CDR1 is MNHEY and CDR2 is SVGEGT. CDR3 length equals 16 residues. CDR3 sequence reads: CASSPGTGRIGYEQYF. CDR3 nucleotides: TGTGCCAGCAGTCCTGGGACAGGGAGGATTGGCTACGAGCAGTACTTC.

V and J are TRBV2 and TRBJ2-6; 12 bases agree with TRBD2. The CDR3 has 20 residues. The V segment lost 5 bases and the J segment 0 bases; nucleotides outside the gene matches: 11. CDR1 is SNHLY, CDR2 FYNNEI, per germline. The CDR3 nucleotides are TGTGCCAGCAGTTACCAAGTAGGACTAGCGGGGATCTCTGGGGCCAACGTCCTGACTTTC. This encodes CASSYQVGLAGISGANVLTF. The whole variable domain, remainder taken from reference TRBV2 and TRBJ2-6, is EPEVTQTPSHQVTQMGQEVILRCVPISNHLYFYWYRQILGQKVEFLVSFYNNEISEKSEIFDDQFSVERPDGSNFTLKIRSTKLEDSAMYFCASSYQVGLAGISGANVLTFGAGSRLTVL.

The J gene is TRBJ2-7, the V gene TRBV12-3 or TRBV12-4, with 7 nucleotides matching TRBD1. V shed 3 bases, J shed 5 bases, and the junction held 7 bases outside the gene matches. CDR3 length: 14 amino acids. CDR3 nucleotides: TGTGCCAGCAGTTTTCGGCAGGGGGTTCACGAGCAGTACTTC. The encoded protein is CASSFRQGVHEQYF.

The rearrangement joins TRBV5-6 to TRBJ2-7; 8 bases fit TRBD1. V shed 3 bases, J shed 3 bases, and the junction held 20 bases outside the gene matches. Germline V gives CDR1 SGHDT, CDR2 YYEEEE. This CDR3 region has 19 residues. The CDR3, as DNA: TGTGCCAGCAGCTCCTGGGCCCAGCAGGGGGCCCTAGGATTCTACGAGCAGTACTTC. Protein product: CASSSWAQQGALGFYEQYF. The full variable domain, in which reference TRBV5-6 and TRBJ2-7 provide the parts outside the CDR3, is DAGVTQSPTHLIKTRGQQVTLRCSPKSGHDTVSWYQQALGQGPQFIFQYYEEEERQRGNFPDRFSGHQFPNYSSELNVNALLLGDSALYLCASSSWAQQGALGFYEQYFGPGTRLTVT.

The rearrangement joins TRBV6-1 to TRBJ2-7; 7 bases match TRBD2. CDR3 size: 15 residues. Germline loops: CDR1 MNHNS, CDR2 SASEGT. V gave up 6 bases and J gave up 5 bases; unmatched junction bases: 13. Here the CDR3 DNA reads TGTGCCAGCAGGTCCCGAGGACTAGTATTACACGAGCAGTACTTC. Translation: CASRSRGLVLHEQYF.

This clonotype came up a few times. The chain recombines TRBV20-1 with TRBJ2-7; possibly TRBD1 or TRBD2 for D (5 bases each). This CDR3 has 14 residues. Germline loops: CDR1 DFQATT, CDR2 SNEGSKA (reference sequence). Trimming left V 7 bases short and J 3 bases short, with 19 bases between. The CDR3 sequence is CSGFEGRKYYEQYF. The CDR3 DNA follows: TGCAGTGGGTTCGAGGGACGGAAATACTACGAGCAGTACTTC.

V usage is TRBV20-1 and J usage is TRBJ2-1; TRBD2 aligns across 8 bases. The junction had 8 bases not matched to a gene; V was cut back by 4 bases and J by 0 bases. The CDR3 is made up of 16 amino acids. CDR1 is DFQATT and CDR2 is SNEGSKA in the germline V gene (reference sequence). The chain's CDR3 is CSANGGGTHSYNEQFF. In DNA, the CDR3 is TGCAGTGCTAACGGGGGGGGGACCCACTCCTACAATGAGCAGTTCTTC.

The chain is built from TRBV7-6 and TRBJ1-1; D remains ambiguous. The CDR3 length is 17 residues. The germline gives CDR1 SGHVS, CDR2 FNYEAQ. V lost 1 base and J lost 0, with 15 bases in between. CDR3 sequence reads: CASSLEVSAGLNTEAFF. As DNA, the CDR3 is TGTGCCAGCAGCTTAGAAGTATCAGCAGGATTGAACACTGAAGCTTTCTTT. Full variable domain (remainder filled in from reference TRBV7-6 and TRBJ1-1): GAGVSQSPRYKVTKRGQDVALRCDPISGHVSLYWYRQALGQGPEFLTYFNYEAQQDKSGLPNDRFSAERPEGSISTLTIQRTEQRDSAMYRCASSLEVSAGLNTEAFFGQGTRLTVV.

This rearrangement joins TRBV6-1 to TRBJ1-2; D perhaps matches TRBD1 (5 bases). This CDR3 spans 15 amino acids. V shed 6 bases and J shed 4 bases, with 18 bases lying between them. The germline V gene has CDR1 MNHNS and CDR2 SASEGT. CDR3 residues: CASRGLTGGGYGYTF. The CDR3 bases are TGTGCCAGCAGGGGGCTGACGGGGGGGGGCTATGGCTACACCTTC.

The count of this clonotype is one. This chain joins TRBV11-1 and TRBJ2-1, with D possibly TRBD2 on 7 matching bases. This CDR3 has 19 amino acids. Trimming shortened V by 3 bases and J by 4 bases, and 25 bases separated the two germline ends. The germline V gene encodes CDR1 SGHAT and CDR2 FQDESV (reference sequence). This CDR3 is CASSFRGPGAGAIYNEQFF. The CDR3 DNA reads as TGTGCCAGCAGCTTTAGGGGCCCCGGGGCGGGGGCGATTTACAATGAGCAGTTCTTC.

In its sample, this clonotype was seen a few times. The rearrangement joins TRBV13 to TRBJ1-2; D unclear. The CDR3 contains 15 residues. The V end was cut by 5 bases, the J end by 5 bases, with 18 bases between. Germline V gene lookup returns CDR1 PRHDT and CDR2 FYEKMQ (reference sequence). The CDR3 loop is CASSPAEEGGYGYTF. The CDR3 nucleotides are TGTGCCAGCAGCCCCGCTGAGGAGGGCGGGTATGGCTACACCTTC.

The CDR3 region has the DNA TGCGCCACCCAGCGAGGGACAGGGGGCACAGATACGCAGTATTTT. It is translated as CATQRGTGGTDTQYF. The chain employs TRBV5-1 and TRBJ2-3; 10 bases fit TRBD1. Germline CDR1 and CDR2: SGHRS and YFSETQ. Trimming removed 9 bases from V and 1 base from J; junction bases left unmatched: 8. The CDR3 consists of 15 residues.

This clonotype was found a few times. V is TRBV27 and J is TRBJ2-3; 7 bases agree with TRBD2. V shed 10 bases and J 2 bases; nucleotides not matched to a gene: 6. The CDR3 is made up of 13 amino acids. Per germline, CDR1 MNHEY and CDR2 SMNVEV (reference sequence). The CDR3 DNA follows: TGTGCCACCCTAGCGGAAACCACAGATACGCAGTATTTT. Residues: CATLAETTDTQYF.

The chain couples TRBV6-1 to TRBJ2-3; D is unresolved. V lost 2 bases to trimming and J lost 3 bases, with 18 bases between them. CDR1 and CDR2 (germline): MNHNS, SASEGT. The CDR3 loop spans 17 amino acids. The CDR3 sequence: CASSELRTAKGTDTQYF. The CDR3 bases are TGTGCCAGCAGTGAATTAAGGACGGCCAAAGGGACAGATACGCAGTATTTT.

The gene calls are TRBV20-1 and TRBJ1-2; 8 positions agree with TRBD1. The ends lost 5 bases at V and 7 bases at J; junction bases unmatched: 9. The CDR3 has 13 amino acids. Germline V gives CDR1 DFQATT, CDR2 SNEGSKA (reference sequence). The CDR3 DNA reads TGCAGTGCTTCAATTTCAGGGGGCGTTGGCTACACCTTC. It yields the protein CSASISGGVGYTF.

This clonotype appeared a few times. V gene TRBV6-5 combines with J gene TRBJ1-2; D is ambiguous. Trimming pared 0 bases from V and 3 bases from J, leaving 14 bases between. The CDR3 has 16 amino acids. Germline V CDR1 and CDR2: MNHEY, SVGAGI. This CDR3 is CASSYSKASLDYGYTF. The CDR3 nucleotides read TGTGCCAGCAGTTACTCGAAGGCTAGCTTGGACTATGGCTACACCTTC.

This clonotype came up a few times. Here the CDR3 reads CASSPPGSPEVAFF. The CDR3 DNA sequence: TGTGCCAGCTCACCACCGGGGAGCCCTGAGGTGGCTTTCTTT. The rearrangement links TRBV18 to TRBJ1-1; D gene unclear. The V end was cut by 0 bases, the J end by 11 bases, with 16 bases between. Germline V gives CDR1 KGHSH, CDR2 LQKENI. The CDR3 spans 14 residues.

The chain joins TRBV29-1 to TRBJ1-1, with D hard to call. CDR1 and CDR2 (germline): SQVTM, ANQGSEA. The CDR3 sequence is 10 residues long. Trimming took off 4 bases at V and 8 bases at J, with 8 bases between the two ends. CDR3 sequence (DNA): TGCAGCGTTGTGCAGAAAGAAGCTTTCTTT. Its protein is CSVVQKEAFF.

This clonotype came up a few times. The CDR3 loop is CASSQDFGTEAFF. The CDR3 coding sequence is TGTGCCAGCAGCCAAGATTTCGGGACTGAAGCTTTCTTT. The chain combines TRBV14 with TRBJ1-1; D unresolved. Trimming took off 0 bases at V and 5 bases at J, with 7 bases between the two ends. The CDR3 covers 13 residues. The germline V gene encodes CDR1 SGHDN and CDR2 FVKESK.

The J gene is TRBJ2-1, the V gene TRBV24-1, with unresolved D. Between the trimmed V and J ends, which lost 2 bases and 3 bases, there was a span of 10 bases. CDR1 and CDR2 from the germline V gene are KGHDR and SFDVKD. The length of the CDR3 is 15 residues. The CDR3 loop is CATSDSPAVYNEQFF. The CDR3 region has the DNA TGTGCCACCAGTGATTCGCCGGCAGTCTACAATGAGCAGTTCTTC.

This clonotype turned up a few times. J is TRBJ2-7 and V is TRBV2, with 9 nucleotides matching TRBD2. Germline CDR1 reads SNHLY; CDR2 reads FYNNEI. V lost 6 bases to trimming and J lost 1 base; unmatched junction nucleotides: 7. There are 15 residues in the CDR3. The CDR3, as DNA: TGTGCCAGCAGATCGACTAGCGGAGGATCCTACGAGCAGTACTTC. Translated, it gives CASRSTSGGSYEQYF.

There are a few counts of this clonotype. V and J are TRBV4-3 and TRBJ2-7; 8 bases map to TRBD2. Germline lookup yields CDR1 LGHNA and CDR2 YSLEER. V was pared by 3 bases and J by 6 bases, with 4 bases of the junction left unmatched. The CDR3 has 13 residues. In DNA form, the CDR3 reads TGCGCCAGCAGCCATACTCGGGGGGGCGAGCAGTACTTC. Its protein is CASSHTRGGEQYF.

CDR3 nucleotide sequence: TGCAGTGCTAGTGGGGCGGGGCCTCAAGATACGCAGTATTTT. This gives the protein CSASGAGPQDTQYF. The chain has TRBV20-1 and TRBJ2-3, with D maybe TRBD2 (6 bases). CDR3 length equals 14 residues. V lost 3 bases, J lost 5 bases, and 15 bases lay in between. The germline gives CDR1 DFQATT, CDR2 SNEGSKA (reference sequence).